The clone carrying this TCR beta chain has a handful of counts. Its antigen is not identified. The source of the sample is a study of T cells in Graves' hyperthyroidism and ophthalmopathy. General study results and limits: Blood also held most thyroid clonotypes expanded beyond 0.001. In the analysis, a 13 V-J model separated ophthalmopathy from stable hyperthyroidism.

TCR beta CDR3 regions were amplified from RNA. The HTBI primer set was used in a first-round RT-PCR of the TCR CDR3. TCRdb called the multiplex PCR reads again in MiXCR, with one record for every CDR3 protein. Of about 690,000 distinct CDR3 sequences in the sample, 15% to 20% were seen once. The length of the CDR3 is 16 residues. From germline, CDR1 is SGHVS and CDR2 FQNEAQ. Trimming at V came to 1 base and at J to 6 bases, leaving 8 bases not matched to a gene. This TCR came from a man aged 50 to 60 with Graves' hyperthyroidism. The sample consisted of blood. This rearrangement joins TRBV7-8 to TRBJ2-1; 8 nucleotides align to TRBD2. The CDR3: CASSLGGKREINEQFF. CDR3 bases: TGTGCCAGCAGCTTAGGGGGGAAGCGGGAGATCAATGAGCAGTTCTTC. Full variable domain (missing parts from reference TRBV7-8 and TRBJ2-1): GAGVSQSPRYKVAKRGQDVALRCDPISGHVSLFWYQQALGQGPEFLTYFQNEAQLDKSGLPSDRFFAERPEGSVSTLKIQRTQQEDSAVYLCASSLGGKREINEQFFGPGTRLTVL.